These 15 T cell receptor beta chains were sequenced from one sample in a study of CD8+ T cells in alopecia areata. As the sequencing template, cDNA was produced by extracting RNA and reverse transcribing it. TCRdb's table, derived via immunoSEQ multiplex PCR, lists solely in-frame clones and lacks some. The profile shows under 95,000 clones, more than 65% of them singletons. As for treatment: oral pan-JAK inhibitor, 5-10 mg twice daily. The sequencing here drew on CD8+ T cells sorted from blood, taken around week 44, from a patient treated with tofacitinib. Receptor source: a human donor with alopecia areata.

The V call is TRBV25-1, the J call TRBJ1-2, with D uncertain. Germline values: CDR1 MGHDK, CDR2 SYGVNS. V dropped 6 bases and J dropped 5 bases, with 7 bases sitting between them. The length of the CDR3 is 11 residues. The CDR3 reads CASRGPYGYTF. CDR3 nucleotides: TGTGCCAGCAGGGGTCCATATGGCTACACCTTC.

The V and J genes are TRBV7-8 and TRBJ2-3; the D is unclear. Trimming pared 5 bases from V and 4 bases from J, leaving 7 bases between. This CDR3 region has 12 residues. Looked up from germline, CDR1 is SGHVS and CDR2 is FQNEAQ. The CDR3 region has the DNA TGTGCCAGCAGCCCACGTTCAGATACGCAGTATTTT. Translating it yields CASSPRSDTQYF.

The CDR3 DNA follows: TGCGCCAGCAGCCAAGACTATCACAGGGGGCTCGGGGAGCTGTTTTTT. This encodes CASSQDYHRGLGELFF. The chain carries TRBV4-3 and TRBJ2-2, with TRBD1 matching 9 bases. The CDR3 loop spans 16 amino acids. V was pared by 0 bases and J by 7 bases, with 6 bases of the junction left unmatched. Looked up from germline, CDR1 is LGHNA and CDR2 is YSLEER.

This clone was counted only a few times. The V and J genes are TRBV5-1 and TRBJ2-7, with D maybe TRBD1 (6 bases). The CDR3 spans 13 residues. Germline V gene data show CDR1 as SGHRS and CDR2 as YFSETQ. The V and J ends lost 4 bases and 6 bases respectively, with 14 bases between them. CDR3 DNA: TGCGCCAGCAGCCTCCGACAGGTCGGCGAGCAGTACTTC. Protein: CASSLRQVGEQYF.

The genes are TRBV29-1 and TRBJ2-3; no firm D call. The germline CDR1 and CDR2 sequences are SQVTM and ANQGSEA. The CDR3 runs 13 residues. V lost 1 base, J lost 2 bases, and 7 bases lay in between. This CDR3 reads CSVEGGFTDTQYF. CDR3 sequence (DNA): TGCAGCGTTGAAGGGGGATTCACAGATACGCAGTATTTT.

The rearrangement uses TRBV27 and TRBJ1-1; D remains unclear. The V gene's germline CDR1 is MNHEY and CDR2 SMNVEV (reference sequence). V was pared by 5 bases and J by 0 bases, with 7 bases between. The CDR3 length is 13 residues. As DNA, the CDR3 is TGTGCCAGCAGTCCTACCCTGAACACTGAAGCTTTCTTT. This translates into CASSPTLNTEAFF.

V usage is TRBV14 and J usage is TRBJ1-2; a possible D gene is TRBD1 (5 bases). V was clipped by 1 base and J by 3 bases, with 12 bases between them. The CDR3 runs to 15 residues. The germline V gene encodes CDR1 SGHDN and CDR2 FVKESK. CDR3 sequence: CASSQVLGADYGYTF. The CDR3 DNA sequence: TGTGCCAGCAGCCAAGTTTTAGGGGCCGACTATGGCTACACCTTC.

This clone was counted once. V gene TRBV5-6 combines with J gene TRBJ2-7, with a tentative D call TRBD2 (6 bases). Germline V gene sequence: CDR1 SGHDT, CDR2 YYEEEE. The CDR3 loop spans 16 amino acids. With 0 bases removed from V and 1 base from J, the gap between germline ends came to 14 bases. The CDR3 coding sequence is TGTGCCAGCAGCTTGGCGGCGAGCGGGCGATCCTACGAGCAGTACTTC. Translating it yields CASSLAASGRSYEQYF.

The CDR3 loop reads CASSYSGQGAGNEQFF. CDR3 coding DNA: TGTGCCAGCAGTTACTCGGGACAGGGGGCAGGTAATGAGCAGTTCTTC. V is TRBV6-5 and J is TRBJ2-1, with 12 nucleotides matching TRBD1. CDR1 and CDR2 from the germline V gene are MNHEY and SVGAGI. V trimming: 0 bases; J trimming: 7 bases; junction bases outside the gene matches: 4. CDR3 length: 16 amino acids.

The chain employs TRBV30 and TRBJ2-7; TRBD1 aligns across 7 bases. This CDR3 region has 15 residues. After removal of 1 base from V and 3 bases from J, the junction contained 9 bases not matched to a gene. The germline CDR1 and CDR2 sequences are GTSNPN and SVGIG (reference sequence). The CDR3 DNA reads as TGTGCCTGGAGTGCCCAAAGGGACAGTAACTACGAGCAGTACTTC. Residues: CAWSAQRDSNYEQYF.

By its share, this clone is medium-sized. DNA of the CDR3: TGTGCCAGCAGCTTGAGCGGGGGCAGAAAGACCCAGTACTTC. Encoded protein: CASSLSGGRKTQYF. V gene TRBV5-6 combines with J gene TRBJ2-5; 8 positions agree with TRBD2. Trimming cost V 1 base and J 6 bases; bases outside gene matches: 5. CDR3 size: 14 residues. CDR1 SGHDT and CDR2 YYEEEE come from the germline V gene.

V is TRBV4-1 and J is TRBJ2-1; weak D call: TRBD2 (5 bases). Germline V lookup: CDR1 MGHRA, CDR2 YSYEKL. CDR3 length equals 15 residues. The V end was cut by 0 bases, the J end by 7 bases, with 13 bases between. The CDR3: CASSQDPAGVNEQFF. In nucleotides, the CDR3 is TGCGCCAGCAGCCAAGACCCCGCCGGGGTGAATGAGCAGTTCTTC.

The gene calls are TRBV7-2 and TRBJ2-7; 11 nucleotides agree with TRBD1. Germline values: CDR1 SGHTA, CDR2 FQGNSA. The CDR3 sequence is 16 residues long. V lost 4 bases to trimming and J lost 0 bases; unmatched junction nucleotides: 5. The DNA for the CDR3 is TGTGCCAGCAGCTCCTGGGACAGGGGGGCCTCCTACGAGCAGTACTTC. It is translated as CASSSWDRGASYEQYF.

The rearrangement links TRBV6-5 to TRBJ1-1; tentatively, D is TRBD1 (5 bases). Germline CDR1 is MNHEY and CDR2 is SVGAGI. Trimming stripped 0 bases from V and 6 bases from J, with 14 bases between. The CDR3 extends over 15 amino acids. The CDR3: CASSYSRGYVAEAFF. The CDR3, as DNA: TGTGCCAGCAGTTACTCGAGGGGCTACGTCGCTGAAGCTTTCTTT.

This clone appeared a single time. The chain couples TRBV4-3 to TRBJ2-3; 9 nucleotides align to TRBD1. CDR3 length equals 16 residues. The J segment lost 4 bases and the V segment lost 1 base, leaving 6 bases of the junction unmatched. Germline V CDR1 and CDR2: LGHNA, YSLEER. The CDR3 DNA reads TGCGCCAGCAGCCAAGTAATAGGGACAGGGTCAGATACGCAGTATTTT. It is translated as CASSQVIGTGSDTQYF.